Reported below is one T cell receptor (beta chain). Its antigen is currently unknown. These data originate in a study of T cell responses to AZD1222 COVID-19 vaccine. Study results and limitations: After the peak T cell response, and only then, were repertoires sampled.

With V trimmed by 0 bases and J by 3 bases, 5 bases remained unmatched. The CDR3 runs 17 residues. Sequencing was performed with immunoSEQ multiplex PCR; in TCRdb, only in-frame clones are kept and a portion is missing. In the table there are around 160,000 clones, about 92% of which are singletons. The rearrangement joins TRBV23-1 to TRBJ2-1; 10 bases fit TRBD2. TRBV23-1 is flagged as an ORF with uncertain function. The TCR comes from an adult in good health. This specimen was peripheral blood, taken on day 0 of AZD1222 vaccination. The chain's CDR3 is CASSQSDGTSVYNEQFF. The CDR3 DNA reads TGCGCCAGCAGTCAATCAGACGGGACTAGCGTCTACAATGAGCAGTTCTTC.